This T cell receptor beta chain was observed in a study of tumour-infiltrating T cells in Burkitt lymphoma. Study as a whole: All epidemiological Burkitt lymphoma subtypes were represented in the cohort.

This clone was observed a handful of times. TCRdb keeps only in-frame clones here, not all; method: immunoSEQ multiplex PCR. The sample lists around 45,000 clones, around 29% occurring once. The sequence was obtained from a human donor with Burkitt lymphoma. Sample: tumor tissue.

CDR3 residues: CAWSALDGNTIYF. The DNA for the CDR3 is TGTGCCTGGAGCGCTTTGGATGGAAACACCATATATTTT. The chain uses TRBV30 and TRBJ1-3; D ambiguous. Trimming shortened V by 3 bases and J by 3 bases, and 9 bases separated the two germline ends. This CDR3 has 13 amino acids. CDR1 is GTSNPN and CDR2 is SVGIG in the germline V gene (reference sequence).